A selection of T cell receptor beta chains follows, all from one sample in a study of immune evolution from preneoplasia to lung adenocarcinoma. Profiling relied on immunoSEQ multiplex PCR, and the TCRdb table lists in-frame clones only, not all of them. The repertoire holds some 6,100 clones, with 80% to 90% as singletons. The sample comprised FFPE adjacent normal lung tissue. The receptors were sampled from an older donor with lung adenocarcinoma. CDR3s include the opening cysteine and the closing phenylalanine or tryptophan. A D gene is named only where the DNA matches it firmly. For some rows the clone size is stated as once, few or many, or as a class when expanded; others skip it.

cdr3_aa cdr3_nt v_call clone_size d_call j_call
CASGEPTGKAFF TGTGCCAGCGGCGAACCGACAGGGAAAGCTTTCTTT TRBV11-2 NA TRBD1 TRBJ1-1
CASSQSRDTEAFF TGCGCCAGCAGCCAAAGTAGGGACACTGAAGCTTTCTTT TRBV4-1 NA NA TRBJ1-1
CASSSIPDPKQYF TGTGCCAGCAGTTCAATCCCCGACCCCAAGCAGTACTTC TRBV25-1 NA NA TRBJ2-7
CASSRTGTNYGYTF TGTGCCAGCAGCCGGACAGGAACTAACTATGGCTACACCTTC TRBV2 NA TRBD1 TRBJ1-2
CASSPPGQGEGYTF TGTGCCAGCTCACCACCGGGGCAGGGTGAAGGCTACACCTTC TRBV18 NA NA TRBJ1-2
CASSSLAGKTQYF TGTGCCAGCAGCTCCTTAGCGGGAAAGACCCAGTACTTC TRBV13 NA TRBD2 TRBJ2-5
CASSSQGSYGYTF TGTGCCAGCAGTTCACAGGGCAGTTATGGCTACACCTTC TRBV6-5 NA NA TRBJ1-2
CASGTRDRGYEQYF TGTGCCAGCGGAACCCGGGACCGGGGGTACGAGCAGTACTTC TRBV27 NA NA TRBJ2-7
CASSYMAPGYQETQYF TGTGCCAGCAGTTACATGGCGCCGGGCTACCAAGAGACCCAGTACTTC TRBV6-5 once NA TRBJ2-5
CASSPGLAGTGELFF TGTGCCAGCAGCCCAGGACTAGCGGGTACCGGGGAGCTGTTTTTT TRBV2 NA TRBD2 TRBJ2-2
CASSPSSEGGYEQYF TGTGCCAGCAGCCCGTCATCAGAGGGTGGCTACGAGCAGTACTTC TRBV11-3 NA NA TRBJ2-7
CASMGGTSADTQYF TGTGCCAGCATGGGGGGAACGAGTGCAGATACGCAGTATTTT TRBV2 NA NA TRBJ2-3
CASSQDWGEQYF TGCGCCAGCAGCCAAGATTGGGGAGAGCAGTACTTC TRBV4-3 NA NA TRBJ2-7
CAIQQGGEAFF TGCGCCATTCAGCAGGGAGGTGAAGCTTTCTTT TRBV10-2 few NA TRBJ1-1
CASCWGVGTGELFF TGTGCCAGTTGTTGGGGGGTCGGCACCGGGGAGCTGTTTTTT TRBV9 NA NA TRBJ2-2
CAWSTTGGWGGYTF TGTGCCTGGAGTACCACAGGGGGCTGGGGGGGCTACACCTTC TRBV30 NA TRBD1 TRBJ1-2
CASGPTWEAYNEQFF TGTGCCAGCGGTCCCACTTGGGAAGCCTACAATGAGCAGTTCTTC TRBV9 once NA TRBJ2-1
CASSLSTSGTNTGELFF TGTGCCAGCAGCCTAAGTACTAGCGGGACAAACACCGGGGAGCTGTTTTTT TRBV7-2 NA TRBD2 TRBJ2-2
CASSEQVGAGQPQHF TGCGCCAGCAGTGAACAGGTCGGGGCGGGTCAGCCCCAGCATTTT TRBV10-2 NA NA TRBJ1-5
CASSYYRGQDYNEQFF TGTGCCAGCAGTTACTATAGGGGACAGGACTACAATGAGCAGTTCTTC TRBV6-5 large TRBD1 TRBJ2-1
CASSQEGVDTQYF TGCGCCAGCAGCCAAGAAGGGGTTGATACGCAGTATTTT TRBV4-1 once NA TRBJ2-3
CASSQELGGPTDTQYF TGTGCCAGCAGCCAAGAGCTAGGGGGCCCGACAGATACGCAGTATTTT TRBV4-2 NA TRBD1 TRBJ2-3
CASSPGTTRTDTQYF TGCGCCAGCAGCCCTGGGACTACCCGCACAGATACGCAGTATTTT TRBV5-1 NA TRBD2 TRBJ2-3
CAWIRQGSYGYTF TGTGCCTGGATCAGACAAGGAAGCTATGGCTACACCTTC TRBV30 once NA TRBJ1-2
CASSLNPSGEQYF TGCGCCAGCAGCTTGAACCCCTCGGGCGAGCAGTACTTC TRBV5-1 NA NA TRBJ2-7
CASSLEGSEAFF TGCGCCAGCAGCTTGGAGGGGTCTGAAGCTTTCTTT TRBV5-1 NA NA TRBJ1-1
CASSLWLGNTGELFF TGTGCCAGCAGTTTATGGTTGGGAAACACCGGGGAGCTGTTTTTT TRBV27 NA NA TRBJ2-2
CAWTSPSGRNEQFF TGTGCCTGGACCTCACCTAGCGGGAGAAATGAGCAGTTCTTC TRBV30 NA TRBD2 TRBJ2-1
CSVGGARETQYF TGCAGCGTTGGAGGGGCACGGGAGACCCAGTACTTC TRBV29-1 NA NA TRBJ2-5
CASNNGTGGWETQYF TGTGCCAGCAACAACGGGACAGGGGGTTGGGAGACCCAGTACTTC TRBV21-1 NA NA TRBJ2-5
CASSTTGTGLYEQFF TGTGCCAGCAGCACGACCGGGACAGGGCTGTATGAGCAGTTCTTC TRBV9 NA TRBD1 TRBJ2-1
CASSSSGSDEQFF TGTGCCAGCAGCTCTAGCGGGAGCGATGAGCAGTTCTTC TRBV7-9 few TRBD2 TRBJ2-1
CASSEAAGYEQYF TGTGCCAGCAGTGAGGCGGCAGGCTACGAGCAGTACTTC TRBV6-4 NA NA TRBJ2-7
CASSVAPSGRAGVRGNEQFF TGTGCCAGCAGCGTAGCGCCTAGCGGGAGGGCCGGGGTTCGCGGGAATGAGCAGTTCTTC TRBV9 NA TRBD2 TRBJ2-1
CASSLGGLTGTQYF TGCGCCAGCAGCTTGGGGGGGTTAACTGGTACGCAGTATTTT TRBV5-1 NA NA TRBJ2-3
CASSFHQGRGYTF TGTGCCAGCAGTTTTCATCAGGGCAGGGGCTACACCTTC TRBV6-5 NA NA TRBJ1-2
CASSLSSGTYEQYF TGTGCCAGCAGCTTAAGCAGTGGAACCTACGAGCAGTACTTC TRBV11-3 NA NA TRBJ2-7
CASSARQGANNEQFF TGTGCCAGCAGCGCGAGACAGGGGGCAAACAATGAGCAGTTCTTC TRBV11-2 NA TRBD1 TRBJ2-1
CASSHTDTQYF TGTGCCAGCAGCCACACAGATACGCAGTATTTT TRBV2 NA NA TRBJ2-3
CATSRDLWVNEQFF TGTGCCACCAGCAGAGATTTATGGGTAAATGAGCAGTTCTTC TRBV15 NA NA TRBJ2-1
CASSFNRDVEQFF TGTGCCAGCAGCTTCAACAGGGATGTTGAGCAGTTCTTC TRBV11-2 NA NA TRBJ2-1
CAWSEAGEKLFF TGTGCCTGGAGTGAAGCGGGGGAAAAACTGTTTTTT TRBV30 NA NA TRBJ1-4
CSVEDPLAGVRGEQFF TGCAGCGTTGAAGATCCCCTAGCGGGAGTTCGGGGGGAGCAGTTCTTC TRBV29-1 NA TRBD2 TRBJ2-1
CASRKTGLTDTQYF TGTGCCAGCAGGAAGACAGGGCTGACAGATACGCAGTATTTT TRBV6-1 NA TRBD1 TRBJ2-3